Here is one TCR beta chain with its context. Arm-PCR of CDR3 regions and iRepertoire HTBI primers were used to build TCR beta libraries. MiXCR was run by TCRdb on the multiplex PCR reads, yielding one entry per CDR3 protein. The sample has hundreds of thousands of distinct CDR3 sequences; about 15% are singletons. The data stem from a study of regulatory T cells in long-lasting Graves disease. Time point noted: newly diagnosed GD, antithyroid drugs for less than 3 months. There was RNA extracted from PBMCs, and the TCR library was made from it. Per germline, CDR1 SGHTA and CDR2 FQGNSA. The CDR3 has 13 amino acids. Deletions cut 1 base from V and 4 bases from J, with 7 bases between. These data were also reused for a study on T cells in Graves' hyperthyroidism and ophthalmopathy.

This receptor was identified in a young man with Graves disease. The specimen was peripheral blood mononuclear cells (PBMCs), collected at new diagnosis, from a patient treated with antithyroid drugs. The chain has TRBV7-2 and TRBJ1-1, with D uncertain. The CDR3 here is CASSLVRATEAFF. CDR3 nucleotide sequence: TGTGCCAGCAGCTTAGTTCGGGCCACTGAAGCTTTCTTT. The full variable domain, in which reference TRBV7-2 and TRBJ1-1 provide the parts outside the CDR3, is GAGVSQSPSNKVTEKGKDVELRCDPISGHTALYWYRQSLGQGLEFLIYFQGNSAPDKSGLPSDRFSAERTGGSVSTLTIQRTQQEDSAVYLCASSLVRATEAFFGQGTRLTVV.